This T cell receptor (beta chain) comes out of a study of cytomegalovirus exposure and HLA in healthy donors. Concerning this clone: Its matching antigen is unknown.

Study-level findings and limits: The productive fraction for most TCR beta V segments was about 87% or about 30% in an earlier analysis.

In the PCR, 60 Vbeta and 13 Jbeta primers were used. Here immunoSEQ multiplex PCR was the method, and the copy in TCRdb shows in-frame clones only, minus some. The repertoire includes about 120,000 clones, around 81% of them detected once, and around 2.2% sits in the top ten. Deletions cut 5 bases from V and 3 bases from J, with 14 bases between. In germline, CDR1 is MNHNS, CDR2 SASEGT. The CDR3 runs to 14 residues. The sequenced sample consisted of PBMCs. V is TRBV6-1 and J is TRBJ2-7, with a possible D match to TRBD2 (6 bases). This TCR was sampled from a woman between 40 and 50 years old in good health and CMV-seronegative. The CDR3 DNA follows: TGTGCCAGCAGTCCCGGGACTCCCGGCTACGAGCAGTACTTC. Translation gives CASSPGTPGYEQYF.